The 26 T cell receptor beta chains listed next were all sequenced from one sample in a study of T cell responses to AZD1222 COVID-19 vaccine. Only in-frame clones appear in the TCRdb table, and some are missing; sequencing was by immunoSEQ multiplex PCR. Among approximately 260,000 clones listed, approximately 95% were seen once. The input for sequencing was peripheral blood, taken on day 0 of AZD1222 vaccination. The receptors derive from an adult in good health.

This clone was detected only once. The chain uses TRBV28 and TRBJ2-5; D is unclear. This CDR3 region has 8 residues. The germline V gene has CDR1 MDHEN and CDR2 SYDVKM. V dropped 11 bases and J dropped 2 bases, with 0 bases sitting between them. In nucleotides, the CDR3 is TGTGCCCAAGAGACCCAGTACTTC. Its protein product is CAQETQYF.

This chain uses TRBV5-4 with TRBJ1-2, with TRBD1 identical over 11 bases. Trimming took 4 bases from V and 6 from J; bases not matched to a gene: 8. The CDR3 contains 15 residues. Germline V CDR1 and CDR2: SGHNT, YYREEE (reference sequence). This CDR3 is CASSPKDRGLDGYTF. The CDR3, as DNA: TGTGCCAGCAGCCCCAAGGACAGGGGGCTAGATGGCTACACCTTC.

Written as DNA, the CDR3 is TGTGCCAGCAGCCAGACCAACTATGGCTACACCTTC. Translation: CASSQTNYGYTF. This chain uses TRBV14 with TRBJ1-2; D remains ambiguous. The CDR3 runs to 12 residues. V was cut by 3 bases and J by 2 bases, with 4 bases left in between. Looked up from germline, CDR1 is SGHDN and CDR2 is FVKESK. Full variable domain (outside the CDR3, taken from reference TRBV14 and TRBJ1-2): EAGVTQFPSHSVIEKGQTVTLRCDPISGHDNLYWYRRVMGKEIKFLLHFVKESKQDESGMPNNRFLAERTGGTYSTLKVQPAELEDSGVYFCASSQTNYGYTFGSGTRLTVV.

As to this clone: The junction departs from the called germline gene at one end, perhaps through a read error. The chain recombines TRBV5-1 with TRBJ1-2; 9 positions match TRBD1. The CDR3 covers 14 residues. Germline CDR1 SGHRS, CDR2 YFSETQ. The CDR3 bases are TGCGCCAGCAGGTCCAACAGGGGGCTTGACGGCTACACTTTC. Translating gives CASRSNRGLDGYTF.

DNA for the CDR3: TGTGCCAGCAGTTCCAGGGCCAGCTCCTACGAGCAGTACTTC. It is translated as CASSSRASSYEQYF. V is TRBV6-2 or TRBV6-3 and J is TRBJ2-7; perhaps TRBD1 as D (5 bases). The germline V and J ends were trimmed by 4 bases and 0 bases, with 10 bases remaining between them. This CDR3 is built from 14 residues. The germline gives CDR1 MNHEY, CDR2 SVGEGT.

Here the CDR3 DNA reads TGTGCCAGCAGCACTTCTCAAGGAATCAATCAGCCCCAGCATTTT. As protein: CASSTSQGINQPQHF. The V call is TRBV28, the J call TRBJ1-5; no firm D call. Germline CDR1 and CDR2: MDHEN and SYDVKM. This CDR3 contains 15 residues. V was shortened by 6 bases and J by 3 bases, with 15 bases between the two germline ends.

This chain links TRBV7-2 with TRBJ1-2; 10 bases agree with TRBD1. Germline assignment: CDR1 SGHTA and CDR2 FQGNSA. Trimming removed 5 bases from V and 4 bases from J; junction bases left unmatched: 4. The CDR3 consists of 14 residues. The CDR3 region is CASSEDRGFYGYTF. DNA of the CDR3: TGTGCCAGCAGCGAGGACAGGGGGTTCTATGGCTACACCTTC.

The chain couples TRBV7-9 to TRBJ2-7; 8 bases agree with TRBD1. The length of the CDR3 is 15 residues. The V segment lost 4 bases and the J segment 4 bases; nucleotides outside the gene matches: 9. Per germline, CDR1 SEHNR and CDR2 FQNEAQ (reference sequence). CDR3 region: CASSYVRTGNYEQYF. The CDR3 coding sequence is TGTGCCAGCAGCTACGTTAGGACAGGGAATTACGAGCAGTACTTC. Based on the CDR3 plus reference TRBV7-9 and TRBJ2-7, the full variable domain is DTGVSQNPRHKITKRGQNVTFRCDPISEHNRLYWYRQTLGQGPEFLTYFQNEAQLEKSRLLSDRFSAERPKGSFSTLEIQRTEQGDSAMYLCASSYVRTGNYEQYFGPGTRLTVT.

This clone showed up just a few times. The rearrangement uses TRBV9 and TRBJ2-3, with unresolved D. Looked up from germline, CDR1 is SGDLS and CDR2 is YYNGEE. The CDR3 runs 15 residues. V gave up 1 base and J gave up 2 bases, with 11 bases separating them. CDR3 residues: CASSVQASLTDTQYF. CDR3 coding DNA: TGTGCCAGCAGCGTACAGGCCAGTCTCACAGATACGCAGTATTTT.

This clone has just a few counts. The genes are TRBV28 and TRBJ2-1; D unresolved. This CDR3 has 14 residues. Germline V CDR1 and CDR2: MDHEN, SYDVKM. Trimming left V 3 bases short and J 0 bases short, with 6 bases between. CDR3 residues: CASSLLSSYNEQFF. In DNA form, the CDR3 reads TGTGCCAGCAGTTTGCTAAGCTCCTACAATGAGCAGTTCTTC.

The chain has TRBV6-4 and TRBJ2-3; D ambiguous. This CDR3 comprises 15 residues. The germline V and J ends were trimmed by 3 bases and 1 base, with 11 bases remaining between them. Germline V gene sequence: CDR1 MRHNA, CDR2 SNTAGT. This CDR3 reads CASSDGDSGTDTQYF. CDR3 coding DNA: TGTGCCAGCAGTGATGGGGATTCGGGCACAGATACGCAGTATTTT.

This clone came up once. This chain joins TRBV6-2 or TRBV6-3 and TRBJ2-2; TRBD2 might be the D (6 bases). The CDR3 has 16 amino acids. The germline gives CDR1 MNHEY, CDR2 SVGEGT. V was cut by 2 bases and J by 2 bases, with 12 bases left in between. CDR3 nucleotide sequence: TGTGCCAGCAGTTACGGTGGGCGGGGTAACACCGGGGAGCTGTTTTTT. Translating it yields CASSYGGRGNTGELFF.

The chain is built from TRBV28 and TRBJ2-7; D is ambiguous. Between the trimmed V and J ends, which lost 3 bases and 4 bases, there was a span of 7 bases. The germline V gene encodes CDR1 MDHEN and CDR2 SYDVKM. The CDR3 has 12 amino acids. CDR3 sequence (DNA): TGTGCCAGCAGTTTCTCTGGATACGAGCAGTACTTC. Translated: CASSFSGYEQYF. Based on the CDR3 plus reference TRBV28 and TRBJ2-7, the full variable domain is DVKVTQSSRYLVKRTGEKVFLECVQDMDHENMFWYRQDPGLGLRLIYFSYDVKMKEKGDIPEGYSVSREKKERFSLILESASTNQTSMYLCASSFSGYEQYFGPGTRLTVT.

The V and J genes are TRBV11-2 and TRBJ2-2; no clear D gene. This CDR3 contains 12 residues. V was cut by 6 bases and J by 4 bases, with 6 bases left in between. From germline, CDR1 is SGHAT and CDR2 FQNNGV. The CDR3 protein is CASSYITGELFF. Here the CDR3 DNA reads TGTGCCAGCAGTTACATCACCGGGGAGCTGTTTTTT.

The chain couples TRBV5-4 to TRBJ2-7, with D tentatively TRBD2 (5 bases). V was shortened by 2 bases and J by 5 bases, with 20 bases between the two germline ends. There are 16 residues in the CDR3. Germline-derived CDR1 and CDR2 are SGHNT and YYREEE (reference sequence). CDR3 nucleotide sequence: TGTGCCAGCAGCTTCGGGGTGGGGTTTGTTCCGGACGAGCAGTACTTC. Residues: CASSFGVGFVPDEQYF. Variable domain in full (rest from reference TRBV5-4 and TRBJ2-7): ETGVTQSPTHLIKTRGQQVTLRCSSQSGHNTVSWYQQALGQGPQFIFQYYREEENGRGNFPPRFSGLQFPNYSSELNVNALELDDSALYLCASSFGVGFVPDEQYFGPGTRLTVT.

The genes are TRBV5-4 and TRBJ2-7; a possible D gene is TRBD2 (5 bases). The V end lost 2 bases, the J end lost 4 bases, and 10 bases lay between the germline ends. Germline V gives CDR1 SGHNT, CDR2 YYREEE (reference sequence). The CDR3 consists of 13 residues. The CDR3 coding sequence is TGTGCCAGCAGCTTCGATTCGGGGTACGAGCAGTACTTC. This codes for CASSFDSGYEQYF.

V usage is TRBV15 and J usage is TRBJ2-3; D is uncertain. Germline V gives CDR1 LNHNV, CDR2 YYDKDF (reference sequence). The V end lost 3 bases, the J end lost 0 bases, and 10 bases lay between the germline ends. There are 15 residues in the CDR3. CDR3 sequence (DNA): TGTGCCACCAGCAGGTACACAGCTAGCACAGATACGCAGTATTTT. Translation gives CATSRYTASTDTQYF.

The chain employs TRBV19 and TRBJ1-2; tentatively, D is TRBD1 (6 bases). The germline CDR1 and CDR2 sequences are LNHDA and SQIVND (reference sequence). V was clipped by 6 bases and J by 3 bases, with 14 bases between them. The CDR3 spans 14 residues. Written as DNA, the CDR3 is TGTGCCAGTAGCCGTACCAGGGGAGACTATGGCTACACCTTC. Its translation is CASSRTRGDYGYTF. Full variable domain (missing parts from reference TRBV19 and TRBJ1-2): DGGITQSPKYLFRKEGQNVTLSCEQNLNHDAMYWYRQDPGQGLRLIYYSQIVNDFQKGDIAEGYSVSREKKESFPLTVTSAQKNPTAFYLCASSRTRGDYGYTFGSGTRLTVV.

This sequence joins TRBV12-5 and TRBJ1-6; TRBD1 might be the D (5 bases). Deletions cut 9 bases from V and 7 bases from J, with 16 bases between. This CDR3 has 14 amino acids. Germline CDR1 LGHNT, CDR2 FRNRAP. CDR3: CARALVGVNSPLHF. The CDR3 bases are TGTGCTAGGGCCCTGGTGGGGGTCAATTCACCCCTCCACTTT. Full variable domain (outside the CDR3, taken from reference TRBV12-5 and TRBJ1-6): DARVTQTPRHKVTEMGQEVTMRCQPILGHNTVFWYRQTMMQGLELLAYFRNRAPLDDSGMPKDRFSAEMPDATLATLKIQPSEPRDSAVYFCARALVGVNSPLHFGNGTRLTVT.

The J gene is TRBJ1-5, the V gene TRBV7-2; possible D gene TRBD1, 6 bases. V lost 5 bases and J 2 bases, leaving 19 bases between the germline ends. This CDR3 spans 17 amino acids. In germline, CDR1 is SGHTA, CDR2 FQGNSA. The CDR3, as DNA: TGTGCCAGCAGCCGTGAGGGGGGGCGCCGGGGCAATCAGCCCCAGCATTTT. It encodes CASSREGGRRGNQPQHF.

The chain links TRBV4-3 to TRBJ1-2; 12 bases line up with TRBD1. This CDR3 comprises 15 residues. Germline lookup yields CDR1 LGHNA and CDR2 YSLEER. V shed 3 bases and J 8 bases; nucleotides not matched to a gene: 7. CDR3 in DNA: TGCGCCAGCAGCCACGGGACAGGGGGCGAAAGGGGCTACACCTTC. Translated, it gives CASSHGTGGERGYTF.

The chain joins TRBV4-3 to TRBJ1-3, with 7 bases identical to TRBD1. J lost 0 bases, V lost 3 bases, and 5 bases had no gene match. The CDR3 sequence is 16 residues long. The germline CDR1 and CDR2 sequences are LGHNA and YSLEER. In DNA form, the CDR3 reads TGCGCCAGCAGCCAGGGACAGCGTAGCTCTGGAAACACCATATATTTT. It translates to CASSQGQRSSGNTIYF.

The chain has TRBV29-1 and TRBJ2-3; 8 nucleotides agree with TRBD2. Looked up from germline, CDR1 is SQVTM and CDR2 is ANQGSEA. V gave up 3 bases and J gave up 0 bases; unmatched junction bases: 8. The CDR3 loop spans 16 amino acids. Here the CDR3 reads CSVEGVAGSSTDTQYF. CDR3 nucleotides: TGCAGCGTTGAGGGGGTAGCGGGGTCTAGCACAGATACGCAGTATTTT.

This chain uses TRBV5-6 with TRBJ1-3; TRBD1 matches 7 bases. CDR1 and CDR2 (germline): SGHDT, YYEEEE. The CDR3 consists of 15 residues. V shed 1 base, J shed 4 bases, and the junction held 5 bases outside the gene matches. CDR3 sequence (DNA): TGTGCCAGCAGCTTGAGGACAGGAATCGGAAACACCATATATTTT. It codes for CASSLRTGIGNTIYF.

The V call is TRBV27, the J call TRBJ1-4; D is uncertain. Germline CDR1 is MNHEY and CDR2 is SMNVEV (reference sequence). The CDR3 has 16 residues. V lost 2 bases, J lost 6 bases, and 16 bases lay in between. The CDR3 loop is CASSLGSAIGYEKLFF. Here the CDR3 DNA reads TGTGCCAGCAGTTTAGGATCGGCAATAGGGTATGAAAAACTGTTTTTT. The full variable domain, completed using reference TRBV27 and TRBJ1-4, is EAQVTQNPRYLITVTGKKLTVTCSQNMNHEYMSWYRQDPGLGLRQIYYSMNVEVTDKGDVPEGYKVSRKEKRNFPLILESPSPNQTSLYFCASSLGSAIGYEKLFFGSGTQLSVL.

V is TRBV20-1 and J is TRBJ2-7; unclear D gene. The CDR3 contains 10 residues. Germline-derived CDR1 and CDR2 are DFQATT and SNEGSKA (reference sequence). Trimming shortened V by 5 bases and J by 1 base, and 3 bases separated the two germline ends. The CDR3 bases are TGCAGTGCTGAGTCCTACGAGCAGTACTTC. Translation: CSAESYEQYF.